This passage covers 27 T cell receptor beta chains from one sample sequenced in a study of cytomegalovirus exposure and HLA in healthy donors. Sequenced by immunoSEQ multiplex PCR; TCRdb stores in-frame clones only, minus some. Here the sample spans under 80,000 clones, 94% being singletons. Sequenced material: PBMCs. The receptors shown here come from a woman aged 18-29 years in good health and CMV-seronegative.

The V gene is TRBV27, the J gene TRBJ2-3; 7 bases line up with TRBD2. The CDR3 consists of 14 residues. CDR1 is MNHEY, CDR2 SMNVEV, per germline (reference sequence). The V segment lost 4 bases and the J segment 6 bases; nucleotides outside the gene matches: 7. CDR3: CASSSRLAPDTQYF. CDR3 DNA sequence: TGTGCCAGCAGTTCAAGACTAGCCCCCGATACGCAGTATTTT.

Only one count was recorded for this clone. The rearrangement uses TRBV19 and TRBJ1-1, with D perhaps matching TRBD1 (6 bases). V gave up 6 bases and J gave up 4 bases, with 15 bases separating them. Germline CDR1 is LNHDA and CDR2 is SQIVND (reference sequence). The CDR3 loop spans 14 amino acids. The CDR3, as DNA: TGTGCCAGTAGCAAAACAGGGCTGGGCACTGAAGCTTTCTTT. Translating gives CASSKTGLGTEAFF.

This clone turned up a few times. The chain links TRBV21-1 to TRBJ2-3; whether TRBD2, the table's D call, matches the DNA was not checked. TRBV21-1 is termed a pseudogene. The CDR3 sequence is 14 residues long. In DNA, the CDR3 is TGTGCCAGCAGCGTTAGCGCGAGCACAGATACGCAGTATTTT. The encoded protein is CASSVSASTDTQYF.

Here the CDR3 DNA reads TGTGCCAGCAGCTCCGGGTGGAATGAAAAACTGTTTTTT. The encoded protein is CASSSGWNEKLFF. V gene TRBV7-8 combines with J gene TRBJ1-4, with D uncertain. Trimming took off 4 bases at V and 5 bases at J, with 8 bases between the two ends. The CDR3 contains 13 residues. Per germline, CDR1 SGHVS and CDR2 FQNEAQ.

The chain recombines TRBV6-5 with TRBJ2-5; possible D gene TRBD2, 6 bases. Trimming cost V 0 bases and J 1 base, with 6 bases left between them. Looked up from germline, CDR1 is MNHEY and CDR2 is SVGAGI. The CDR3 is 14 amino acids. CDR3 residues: CASSYSGGQETQYF. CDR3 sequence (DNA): TGTGCCAGCAGTTACTCGGGGGGCCAAGAGACCCAGTACTTC.

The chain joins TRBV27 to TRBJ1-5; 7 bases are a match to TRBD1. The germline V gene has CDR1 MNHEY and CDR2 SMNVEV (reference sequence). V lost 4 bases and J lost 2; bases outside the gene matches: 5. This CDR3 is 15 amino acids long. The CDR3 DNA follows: TGTGCCAGCAGTTCCAGGGGGTATGGCAATCAGCCCCAGCATTTT. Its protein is CASSSRGYGNQPQHF.

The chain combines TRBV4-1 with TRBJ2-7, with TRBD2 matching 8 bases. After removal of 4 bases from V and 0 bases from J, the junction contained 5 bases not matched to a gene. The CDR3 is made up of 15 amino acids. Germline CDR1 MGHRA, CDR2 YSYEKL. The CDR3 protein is CASSREAGASYEQYF. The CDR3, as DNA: TGCGCCAGCAGCCGAGAAGCGGGGGCCTCCTACGAGCAGTACTTC.

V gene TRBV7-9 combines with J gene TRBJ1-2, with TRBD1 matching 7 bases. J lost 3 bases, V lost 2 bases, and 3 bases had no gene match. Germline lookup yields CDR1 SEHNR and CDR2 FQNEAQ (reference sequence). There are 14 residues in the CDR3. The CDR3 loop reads CASSLRQGDYGYTF. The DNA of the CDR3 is TGTGCCAGCAGCTTAAGACAGGGTGACTATGGCTACACCTTC. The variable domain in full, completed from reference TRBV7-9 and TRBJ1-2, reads DTGVSQNPRHKITKRGQNVTFRCDPISEHNRLYWYRQTLGQGPEFLTYFQNEAQLEKSRLLSDRFSAERPKGSFSTLEIQRTEQGDSAMYLCASSLRQGDYGYTFGSGTRLTVV.

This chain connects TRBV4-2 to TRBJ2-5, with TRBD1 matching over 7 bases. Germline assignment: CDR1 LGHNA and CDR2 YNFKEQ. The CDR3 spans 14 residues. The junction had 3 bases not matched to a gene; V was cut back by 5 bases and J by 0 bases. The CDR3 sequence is CASSGTAYQETQYF. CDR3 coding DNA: TGTGCCAGCAGCGGGACAGCTTACCAAGAGACCCAGTACTTC.

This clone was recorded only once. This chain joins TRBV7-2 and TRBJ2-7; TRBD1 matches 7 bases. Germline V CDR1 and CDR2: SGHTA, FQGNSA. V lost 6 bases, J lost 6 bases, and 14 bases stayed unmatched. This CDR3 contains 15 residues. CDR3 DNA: TGTGCCAGCAGTTTGGTAACAGGGGTATTGGGCGAGCAGTACTTC. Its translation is CASSLVTGVLGEQYF. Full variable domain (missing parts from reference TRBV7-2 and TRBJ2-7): GAGVSQSPSNKVTEKGKDVELRCDPISGHTALYWYRQSLGQGLEFLIYFQGNSAPDKSGLPSDRFSAERTGGSVSTLTIQRTQQEDSAVYLCASSLVTGVLGEQYFGPGTRLTVT.

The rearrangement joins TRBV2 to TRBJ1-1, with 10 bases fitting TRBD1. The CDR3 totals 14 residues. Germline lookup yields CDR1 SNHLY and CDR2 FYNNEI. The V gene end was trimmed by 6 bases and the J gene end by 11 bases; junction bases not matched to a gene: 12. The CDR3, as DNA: TGTGCCAGCAGGACCGGGACAGGGGTCAAGAGGGCTTTCTTT. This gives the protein CASRTGTGVKRAFF. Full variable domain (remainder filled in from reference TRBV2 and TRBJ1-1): EPEVTQTPSHQVTQMGQEVILRCVPISNHLYFYWYRQILGQKVEFLVSFYNNEISEKSEIFDDQFSVERPDGSNFTLKIRSTKLEDSAMYFCASRTGTGVKRAFFGQGTRLTVV.

The DNA for the CDR3 is TGTGCCAGCAGTCCGCGGGGGGGGCTTTCTAACTATGGCTACACCTTC. Residues: CASSPRGGLSNYGYTF. The J gene is TRBJ1-2, the V gene TRBV27; the D gene is possibly TRBD1 (6 bases). Trimming shortened V by 5 bases and J by 0 bases, and 16 bases separated the two germline ends. Germline CDR1 MNHEY, CDR2 SMNVEV (reference sequence). The CDR3 loop spans 16 amino acids.

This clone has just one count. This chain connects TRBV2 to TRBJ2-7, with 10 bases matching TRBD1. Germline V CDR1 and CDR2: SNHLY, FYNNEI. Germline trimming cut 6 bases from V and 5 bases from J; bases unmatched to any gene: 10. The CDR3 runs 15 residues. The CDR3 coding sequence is TGTGCCAGCAGACCGACAGGGGGCCCGCCCCACGAGCAGTACTTC. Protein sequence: CASRPTGGPPHEQYF.

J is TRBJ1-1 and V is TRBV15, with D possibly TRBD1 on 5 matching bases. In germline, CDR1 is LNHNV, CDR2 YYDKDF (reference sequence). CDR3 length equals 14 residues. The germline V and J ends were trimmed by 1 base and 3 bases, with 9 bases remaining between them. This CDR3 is CATSRAPRDTEAFF. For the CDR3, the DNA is TGTGCCACCAGCAGAGCGCCCAGGGACACTGAAGCTTTCTTT.

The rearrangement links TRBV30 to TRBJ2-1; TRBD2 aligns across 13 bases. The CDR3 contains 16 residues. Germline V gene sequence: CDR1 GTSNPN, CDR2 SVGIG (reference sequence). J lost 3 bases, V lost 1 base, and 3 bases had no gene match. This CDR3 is CAWSATSGRVYNEQFF. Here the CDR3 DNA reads TGTGCCTGGAGTGCTACTAGCGGGAGGGTCTACAATGAGCAGTTCTTC.

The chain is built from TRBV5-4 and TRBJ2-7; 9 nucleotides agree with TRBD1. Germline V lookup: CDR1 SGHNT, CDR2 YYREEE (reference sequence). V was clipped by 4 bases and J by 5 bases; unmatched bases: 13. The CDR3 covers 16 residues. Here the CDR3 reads CASSLDPGQGSNEQYF. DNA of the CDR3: TGTGCCAGCAGCCTGGACCCGGGACAGGGATCTAACGAGCAGTACTTC. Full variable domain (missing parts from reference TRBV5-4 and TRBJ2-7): ETGVTQSPTHLIKTRGQQVTLRCSSQSGHNTVSWYQQALGQGPQFIFQYYREEENGRGNFPPRFSGLQFPNYSSELNVNALELDDSALYLCASSLDPGQGSNEQYFGPGTRLTVT.

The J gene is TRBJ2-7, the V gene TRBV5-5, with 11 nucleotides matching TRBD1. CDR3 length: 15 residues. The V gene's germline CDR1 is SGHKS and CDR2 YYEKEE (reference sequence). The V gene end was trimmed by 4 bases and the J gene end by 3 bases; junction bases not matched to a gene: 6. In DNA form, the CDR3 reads TGTGCCAGCAGCCCCACTGGGACAGGGGGCTACGAGCAGTACTTC. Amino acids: CASSPTGTGGYEQYF. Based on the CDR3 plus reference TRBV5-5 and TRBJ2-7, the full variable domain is DAGVTQSPTHLIKTRGQQVTLRCSPISGHKSVSWYQQVLGQGPQFIFQYYEKEERGRGNFPDRFSARQFPNYSSELNVNALLLGDSALYLCASSPTGTGGYEQYFGPGTRLTVT.

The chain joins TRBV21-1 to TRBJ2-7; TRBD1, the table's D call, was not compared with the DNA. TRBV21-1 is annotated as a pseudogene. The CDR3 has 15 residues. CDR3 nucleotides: TGTGCCAGCAGCAACCCCCGGAATCCAGGCTACGAGCAGTACTTC. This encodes CASSNPRNPGYEQYF.

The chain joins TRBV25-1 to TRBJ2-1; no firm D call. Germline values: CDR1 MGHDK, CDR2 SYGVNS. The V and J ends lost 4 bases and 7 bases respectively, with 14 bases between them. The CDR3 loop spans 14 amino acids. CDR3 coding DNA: TGTGCCAGCAGTGGTGGGCTTGCCTCAAATGAGCAGTTCTTC. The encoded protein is CASSGGLASNEQFF.

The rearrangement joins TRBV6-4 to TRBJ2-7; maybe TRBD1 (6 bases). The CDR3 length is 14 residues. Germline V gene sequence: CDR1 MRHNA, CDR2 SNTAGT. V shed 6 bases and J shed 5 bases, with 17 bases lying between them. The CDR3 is CASRWDTERHEQYF. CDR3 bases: TGTGCCAGCAGGTGGGACACCGAGAGGCACGAGCAGTACTTC.

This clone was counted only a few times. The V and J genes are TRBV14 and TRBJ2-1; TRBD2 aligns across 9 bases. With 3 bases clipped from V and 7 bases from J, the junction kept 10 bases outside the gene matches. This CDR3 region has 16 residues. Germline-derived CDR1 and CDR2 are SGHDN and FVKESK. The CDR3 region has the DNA TGTGCCAGCAGCCAGGCGGGAGGGGATTGGAGGAATGAGCAGTTCTTC. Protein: CASSQAGGDWRNEQFF.

The CDR3 sequence is CASSFGQELQHF. As DNA, the CDR3 is TGTGCCAGCAGCTTTGGACAGGAACTCCAGCATTTT. The chain employs TRBV5-6 and TRBJ1-5; TRBD1 matches at 7 bases. V lost 2 bases, J lost 12 bases, and 5 bases stayed unmatched. CDR3 length: 12 residues. The germline gives CDR1 SGHDT, CDR2 YYEEEE. The whole variable domain, remainder taken from reference TRBV5-6 and TRBJ1-5, is DAGVTQSPTHLIKTRGQQVTLRCSPKSGHDTVSWYQQALGQGPQFIFQYYEEEERQRGNFPDRFSGHQFPNYSSELNVNALLLGDSALYLCASSFGQELQHFGDGTRLSIL.

CDR3 DNA sequence: TGTGCCAGCAGCTTGTACTTCACCGGGGAGCTGTTTTTT. Protein product: CASSLYFTGELFF. The chain combines TRBV11-2 with TRBJ2-2; D is ambiguous. The CDR3 is 13 amino acids. V was shortened by 3 bases and J by 4 bases, with 6 bases between the two germline ends. CDR1 is SGHAT and CDR2 is FQNNGV in the germline V gene.

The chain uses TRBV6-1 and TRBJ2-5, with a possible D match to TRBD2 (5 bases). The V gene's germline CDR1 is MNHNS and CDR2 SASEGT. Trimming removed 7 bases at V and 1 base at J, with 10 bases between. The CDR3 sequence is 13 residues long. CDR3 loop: CASNTRLQETQYF. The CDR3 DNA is TGTGCCAGCAACACTAGACTCCAAGAGACCCAGTACTTC.

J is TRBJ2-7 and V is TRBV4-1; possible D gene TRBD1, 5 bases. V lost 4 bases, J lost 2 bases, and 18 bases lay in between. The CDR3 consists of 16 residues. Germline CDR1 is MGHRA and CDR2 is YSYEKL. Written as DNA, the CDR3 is TGCGCCAGCAGCCGGTTCCAGGGAATGTCCCCCTACGAGCAGTACTTC. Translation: CASSRFQGMSPYEQYF.

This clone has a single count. CDR3 sequence reads: CASSFPGIQETQYF. In DNA, the CDR3 is TGTGCCAGCAGCTTTCCGGGGATCCAAGAGACCCAGTACTTC. J is TRBJ2-5 and V is TRBV11-2, with a weak D call TRBD2 (5 bases). Trimming pared 3 bases from V and 1 base from J, leaving 9 bases between. Looked up from germline, CDR1 is SGHAT and CDR2 is FQNNGV. The CDR3 spans 14 residues.

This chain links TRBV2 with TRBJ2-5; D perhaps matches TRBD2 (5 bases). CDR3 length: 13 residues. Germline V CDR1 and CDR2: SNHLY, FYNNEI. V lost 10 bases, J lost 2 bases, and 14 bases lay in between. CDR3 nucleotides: TGTGCCACCGCGGAGCTAGCACAAGAGACCCAGTACTTC. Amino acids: CATAELAQETQYF.